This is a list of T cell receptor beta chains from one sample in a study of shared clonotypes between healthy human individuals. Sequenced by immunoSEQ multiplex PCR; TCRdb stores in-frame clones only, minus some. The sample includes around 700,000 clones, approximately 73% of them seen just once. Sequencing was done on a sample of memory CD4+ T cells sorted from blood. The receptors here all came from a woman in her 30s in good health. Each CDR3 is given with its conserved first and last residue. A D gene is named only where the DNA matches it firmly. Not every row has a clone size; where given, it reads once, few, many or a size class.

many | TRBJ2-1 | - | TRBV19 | CASSIGDYNEQFF | TGTGCCAGTAGTATAGGGGACTACAATGAGCAGTTCTTC
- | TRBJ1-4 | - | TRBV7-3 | CASSLLRELDEKLFF | TGTGCCAGCAGCTTACTAAGGGAATTAGATGAAAAACTGTTTTTT
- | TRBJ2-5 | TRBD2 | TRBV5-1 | CASSLGRTSGETQYF | TGCGCCAGCAGCTTGGGTCGGACTAGCGGAGAGACCCAGTACTTC
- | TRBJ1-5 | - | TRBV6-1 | CASSEATVYQPQHF | TGTGCCAGCAGTGAAGCGACTGTCTATCAGCCCCAGCATTTT
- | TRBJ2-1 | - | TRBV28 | CASSQRGGPYNEQFF | TGTGCCAGCAGTCAAAGGGGGGGCCCCTACAATGAGCAGTTCTTC
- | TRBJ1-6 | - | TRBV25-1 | CASSKGQGVSPLHF | TGTGCCAGCAGTAAAGGGCAGGGTGTATCACCCCTCCACTTT
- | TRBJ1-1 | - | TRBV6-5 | CASSNSIVPGATEAFF | TGTGCCAGCAGTAACTCGATAGTACCAGGGGCCACTGAAGCTTTCTTT
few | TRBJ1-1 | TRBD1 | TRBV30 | CAWRGQMNTEAFF | TGTGCCTGGAGGGGACAGATGAACACTGAAGCTTTCTTT
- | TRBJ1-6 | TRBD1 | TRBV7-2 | CASSRDSNNSPLHF | TGTGCCAGCAGCCGGGACAGTAATAATTCACCCCTCCACTTT
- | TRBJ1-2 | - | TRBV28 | CATDYVDYGYTF | TGTGCCACCGACTATGTAGACTATGGCTACACCTTC
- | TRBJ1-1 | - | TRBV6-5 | CASSSASRASEAFF | TGTGCCAGCAGTTCCGCATCCAGGGCGAGTGAAGCTTTCTTT
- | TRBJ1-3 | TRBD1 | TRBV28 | CASSLPLVQGAAGNTIYF | TGTGCCAGCAGTTTACCCCTCGTACAGGGGGCTGCTGGAAACACCATATATTTT
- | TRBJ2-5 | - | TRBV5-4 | CASSLSLGRQETQYF | TGTGCCAGCAGCTTGTCATTAGGTCGGCAAGAGACCCAGTACTTC
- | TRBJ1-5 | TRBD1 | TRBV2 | CASSESTGGEEPQHF | TGTGCCAGCAGTGAAAGTACAGGGGGCGAGGAGCCCCAGCATTTT
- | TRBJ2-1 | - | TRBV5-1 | CASSLLVGGNEWFF | TGCGCCAGCAGCTTACTGGTAGGCGGGAATGAGTGGTTCTTC
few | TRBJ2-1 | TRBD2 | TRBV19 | CASSNLAGGANEQFF | TGTGCCAGTAGTAATCTTGCGGGAGGTGCGAATGAGCAGTTCTTC
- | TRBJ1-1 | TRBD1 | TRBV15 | CATSDRERTEAFF | TGTGCCACCTCGGACAGGGAACGAACTGAAGCTTTCTTT
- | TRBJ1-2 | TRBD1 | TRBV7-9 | CASSPRQGYGYTF | TGTGCCAGCAGCCCCCGACAGGGATATGGCTACACCTTC
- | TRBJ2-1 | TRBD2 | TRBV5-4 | CASSSRTSGRAINYNEQFF | TGTGCCAGCAGCTCCCGGACTAGCGGGAGGGCCATAAACTACAATGAGCAGTTCTTC
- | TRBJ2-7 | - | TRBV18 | CASSATYEQYF | TGTGCCAGCTCCGCCACCTACGAGCAGTACTTC
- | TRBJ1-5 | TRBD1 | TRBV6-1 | CASRTGGSGNQPQHF | TGTGCCAGCAGAACAGGGGGCTCGGGCAATCAGCCCCAGCATTTT
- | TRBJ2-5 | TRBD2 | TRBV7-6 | CASSFGTSGRAINSETQYF | TGTGCCAGCAGCTTTGGGACTAGCGGGAGGGCCATAAACTCGGAGACCCAGTACTTC
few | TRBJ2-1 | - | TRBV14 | CASSPRLSSRAFFSSYNEQFF | TGTGCCAGCAGCCCTCGTTTGAGTAGCAGAGCATTCTTTAGCTCCTACAATGAGCAGTTCTTC
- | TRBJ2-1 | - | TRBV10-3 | CAISGAVVAASYNEQFF | TGTGCCATCAGTGGGGCGGTAGTAGCGGCCTCCTACAATGAGCAGTTCTTC
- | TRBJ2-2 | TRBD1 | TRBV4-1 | CASSNTGGHTGELFF | TGCGCCAGCAGCAACACAGGGGGCCACACCGGGGAGCTGTTTTTT
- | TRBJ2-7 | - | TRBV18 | CASSPEGKGEQYF | TGTGCCAGCTCACCCGAGGGGAAGGGCGAGCAGTACTTC
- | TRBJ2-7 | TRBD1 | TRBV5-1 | CASSLGPGGSYEQYF | TGCGCCAGCAGCTTGGGTCCAGGGGGCTCCTACGAGCAGTACTTC